The 12 T cell receptor beta chains in this list originate from one sample, sequenced in a study of regulatory T cells in long-lasting Graves disease. Arm-PCR of CDR3 regions and iRepertoire HTBI primers were used to build TCR beta libraries. Each CDR3 protein is one row after TCRdb ran MiXCR on the multiplex PCR reads. The table has a few hundred thousand distinct CDR3 sequences, about 17% seen once. Time point given: newly diagnosed GD, antithyroid drugs for less than 3 months. Researchers made the TCR library from RNA that was extracted from PBMCs. Sequenced here: peripheral blood mononuclear cells (PBMCs), sampled at new diagnosis, from a patient treated with antithyroid drugs. The receptors were gathered from a female donor with Graves disease.

This clonotype was picked up many times. This chain's CDR3 is CASSAGSSETQYF. For the CDR3, the DNA is TGTGCCAGCTCCGCAGGGAGTAGCGAGACCCAGTACTTC. The genes are TRBV7-2 and TRBJ2-5; D tentatively fits TRBD1 or TRBD2 (5 bases each). The V gene lost 8 bases and the J gene lost 5 bases, with 15 bases spanning the gap. The CDR3 extends over 13 amino acids. Per the germline V gene, CDR1 is SGHTA and CDR2 is FQGNSA.

This clonotype has ten or more counts. V usage is TRBV10-3 and J usage is TRBJ1-6; D unresolved. The CDR3 has 18 amino acids. Germline V gene sequence: CDR1 ENHRY, CDR2 SYGVKD. V was cut by 6 bases and J by 0 bases, with 18 bases left in between. This CDR3 is CAISPGTTAGSYNSPLHF. The CDR3 nucleotides read TGTGCCATCAGCCCGGGAACAACCGCGGGCTCCTATAATTCACCCCTCCACTTT.

As regards this clonotype: This likely reflects a read error, since a far larger clone is one base away. This CDR3 is CANSESLLSTDTQYF. The CDR3, as DNA: TGTGCCAACAGTGAATCTCTCCTTAGCACAGATACGCAGTATTTT. The chain couples TRBV6-2 or TRBV6-3 to TRBJ2-3, with D hard to call. Germline V CDR1 and CDR2: MNHEY, SVGEGT. CDR3 length: 15 residues.

This clonotype was observed many times. This chain uses TRBV6-1 with TRBJ1-1; D is perhaps TRBD1 (5 bases). Germline V lookup: CDR1 MNHNS, CDR2 SASEGT. The ends were cut back, 5 bases at V and 2 bases at J, with 12 bases in the middle. This CDR3 has 14 amino acids. The CDR3 region is CASSTMGGNTEAFF. Written as DNA, the CDR3 is TGTGCCAGCAGTACTATGGGGGGTAACACTGAAGCTTTCTTT.

This clonotype was observed a handful of times. The chain recombines TRBV25-1 with TRBJ2-2, with 10 bases matching TRBD2. CDR1 MGHDK and CDR2 SYGVNS come from the germline V gene. The CDR3 spans 16 residues. Trimming at V came to 3 bases and at J to 1 base, leaving 2 bases not matched to a gene. The CDR3 loop reads CASSDEREGNTGELFF. The CDR3 DNA reads TGTGCCAGCAGTGACGAGCGGGAGGGGAACACCGGGGAGCTGTTTTTT.

This clonotype was seen only a few times. The chain uses TRBV6-1 and TRBJ2-5; 16 nucleotides line up with TRBD2. V dropped 6 bases and J dropped 5; count of bases not matched to a gene: 3. The CDR3 has 15 residues. Germline CDR1 and CDR2: MNHNS and SASEGT. The CDR3 loop is CASRGLAGGQETQYF. In DNA form, the CDR3 reads TGTGCCAGCAGGGGACTAGCGGGAGGGCAGGAGACCCAGTACTTC.

This clonotype was seen at least ten times. This chain connects TRBV11-2 to TRBJ1-1; perhaps TRBD1 as D (5 bases). CDR3 length equals 13 residues. V lost 6 bases and J lost 3, with 11 bases in between. The germline V gene has CDR1 SGHAT and CDR2 FQNNGV. Here the CDR3 reads CASSFRAYTEAFF. DNA for the CDR3: TGTGCCAGCAGTTTCAGGGCGTACACTGAAGCTTTCTTT.

This clonotype was observed many times. The rearrangement joins TRBV20-1 to TRBJ2-1; TRBD1 aligns across 8 bases. The V and J ends lost 3 bases and 5 bases, in that order; junction bases with no gene match: 6. The CDR3 length is 14 residues. CDR1 and CDR2 (germline): DFQATT, SNEGSKA (reference sequence). The CDR3 DNA reads as TGCAGTGCTAGTAGGACAGGGAGCGACAATGAGCAGTTCTTC. Translated: CSASRTGSDNEQFF.

This clonotype has only a few counts. Mismatch with germline at one junction end may stem from a read error. The chain combines TRBV28 with TRBJ1-2; D gene ambiguous. Germline V gene data show CDR1 as MDHEN and CDR2 as SYDVKM. CDR3 length: 13 residues. Written as DNA, the CDR3 is TGTGCCAGCAGTTACCTAGCTAACTATGGCTACATCTTC. Translating gives CASSYLANYGYIF.

In its sample, this clonotype was seen once. The chain links TRBV4-1 to TRBJ1-2; 7 nucleotides align to TRBD1. The V and J ends lost 1 base and 8 bases, in that order; junction bases with no gene match: 10. Looked up from germline, CDR1 is MGHRA and CDR2 is YSYEKL. The CDR3 spans 15 residues. The DNA of the CDR3 is TGCGCCAGCAGCCAAGCCGCAGGACAAGGGGGCGGCTACACCTTC. This encodes CASSQAAGQGGGYTF.

This clonotype was recorded at least ten times. V is TRBV30 and J is TRBJ2-7; a possible D gene is TRBD1 (5 bases). Trimming took off 1 base at V and 2 bases at J, with 6 bases between the two ends. This CDR3 is 12 amino acids long. The germline gives CDR1 GTSNPN, CDR2 SVGIG (reference sequence). The CDR3 DNA is TGTGCCTGGAGTGCGACAGCCTACGAGCAGTACTTC. It is translated as CAWSATAYEQYF. The full variable domain, completed using reference TRBV30 and TRBJ2-7, is SQTIHQWPATLVQPVGSPLSLECTVEGTSNPNLYWYRQAAGRGLQLLFYSVGIGQISSEVPQNLSASRPQDRQFILSSKKLLLSDSGFYLCAWSATAYEQYFGPGTRLTVT.

In its sample, this clonotype was seen a few times. The chain links TRBV12-3 or TRBV12-4 to TRBJ2-1; 9 bases agree with TRBD2. V lost 6 bases to trimming and J lost 7 bases; unmatched junction nucleotides: 7. The CDR3 contains 14 residues. CDR3 region: CASSSGTSSNEQFF. The CDR3 nucleotides are TGTGCCAGCAGCTCCGGGACTAGCTCAAATGAGCAGTTCTTC.